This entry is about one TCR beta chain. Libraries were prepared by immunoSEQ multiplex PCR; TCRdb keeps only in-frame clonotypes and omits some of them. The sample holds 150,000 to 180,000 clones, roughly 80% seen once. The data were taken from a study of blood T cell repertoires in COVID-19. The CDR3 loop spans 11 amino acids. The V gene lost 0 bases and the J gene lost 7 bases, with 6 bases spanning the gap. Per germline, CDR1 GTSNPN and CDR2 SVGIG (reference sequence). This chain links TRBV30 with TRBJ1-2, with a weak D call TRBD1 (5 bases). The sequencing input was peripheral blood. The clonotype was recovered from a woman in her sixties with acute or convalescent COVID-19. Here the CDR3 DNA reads TGTGCCTGGAGTGTAGGGGTTGGCTACACCTTC. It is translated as CAWSVGVGYTF.